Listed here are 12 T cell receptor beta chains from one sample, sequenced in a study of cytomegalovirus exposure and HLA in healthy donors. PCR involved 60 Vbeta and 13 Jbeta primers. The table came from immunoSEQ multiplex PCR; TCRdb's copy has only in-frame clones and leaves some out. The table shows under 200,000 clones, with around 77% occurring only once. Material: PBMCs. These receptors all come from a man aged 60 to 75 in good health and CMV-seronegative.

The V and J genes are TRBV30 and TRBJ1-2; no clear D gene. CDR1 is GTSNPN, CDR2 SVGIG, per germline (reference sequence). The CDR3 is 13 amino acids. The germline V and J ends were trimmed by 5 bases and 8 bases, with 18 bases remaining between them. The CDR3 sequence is CAWVLLSPGGYTF. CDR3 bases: TGTGCCTGGGTCCTACTTTCTCCGGGGGGCTACACCTTC.

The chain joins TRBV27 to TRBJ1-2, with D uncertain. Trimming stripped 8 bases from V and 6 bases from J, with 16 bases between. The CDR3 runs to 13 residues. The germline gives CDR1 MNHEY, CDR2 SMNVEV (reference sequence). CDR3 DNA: TGTGCCAGCCTAACTAAGTACTCCCATGGCTACACCTTC. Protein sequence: CASLTKYSHGYTF.

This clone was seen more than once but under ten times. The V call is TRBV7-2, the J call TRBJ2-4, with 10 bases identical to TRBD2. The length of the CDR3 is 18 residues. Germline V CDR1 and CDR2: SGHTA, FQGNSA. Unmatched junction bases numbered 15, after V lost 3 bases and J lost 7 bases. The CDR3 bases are TGTGCCAGCAGCTTGGGTCCTAGCGGGAGTGGGGTGGGCAACATTCAGTACTTC. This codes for CASSLGPSGSGVGNIQYF.

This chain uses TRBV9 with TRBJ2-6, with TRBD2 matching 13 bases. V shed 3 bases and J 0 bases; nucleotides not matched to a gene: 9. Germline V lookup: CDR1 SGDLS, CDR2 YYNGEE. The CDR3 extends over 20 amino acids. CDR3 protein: CASSAVGLAGVGSGANVLTF. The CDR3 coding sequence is TGTGCCAGCAGCGCCGTCGGACTAGCGGGAGTGGGCTCTGGGGCCAACGTCCTGACTTTC.

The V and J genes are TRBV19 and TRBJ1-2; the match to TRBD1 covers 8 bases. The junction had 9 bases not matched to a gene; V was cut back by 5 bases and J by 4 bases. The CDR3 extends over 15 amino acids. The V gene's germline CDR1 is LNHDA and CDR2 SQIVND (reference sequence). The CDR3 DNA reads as TGTGCCAGTAGTGTGTCATCCGACAGGGGCTATGGCTACACCTTC. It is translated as CASSVSSDRGYGYTF.

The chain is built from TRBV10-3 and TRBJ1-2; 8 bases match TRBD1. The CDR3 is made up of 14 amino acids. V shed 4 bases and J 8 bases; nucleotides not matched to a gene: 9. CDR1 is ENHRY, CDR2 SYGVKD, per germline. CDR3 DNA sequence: TGTGCCATCAGTGTAAGTGGACAGGGTGAAGGCTACACCTTC. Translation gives CAISVSGQGEGYTF.

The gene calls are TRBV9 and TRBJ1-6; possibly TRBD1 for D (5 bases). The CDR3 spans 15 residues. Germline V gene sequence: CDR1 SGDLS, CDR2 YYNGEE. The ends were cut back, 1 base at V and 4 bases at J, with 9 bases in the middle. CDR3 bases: TGTGCCAGCAGCGTAACGGGGACTTATAATTCACCCCTCCACTTT. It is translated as CASSVTGTYNSPLHF.

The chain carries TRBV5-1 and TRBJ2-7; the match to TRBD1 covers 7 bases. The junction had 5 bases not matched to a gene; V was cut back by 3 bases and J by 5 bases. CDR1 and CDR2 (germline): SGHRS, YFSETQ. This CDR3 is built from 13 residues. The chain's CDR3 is CASSSTQGDEQYF. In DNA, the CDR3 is TGCGCCAGCAGCTCCACCCAGGGGGACGAGCAGTACTTC.

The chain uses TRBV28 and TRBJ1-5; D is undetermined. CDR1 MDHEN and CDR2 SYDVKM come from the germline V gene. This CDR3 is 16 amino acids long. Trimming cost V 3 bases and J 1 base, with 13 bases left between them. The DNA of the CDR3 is TGTGCCAGCAGTTTTGGTAGTGTATCCAGCAATCAGCCCCAGCATTTT. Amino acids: CASSFGSVSSNQPQHF. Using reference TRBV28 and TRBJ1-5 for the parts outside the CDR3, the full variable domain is DVKVTQSSRYLVKRTGEKVFLECVQDMDHENMFWYRQDPGLGLRLIYFSYDVKMKEKGDIPEGYSVSREKKERFSLILESASTNQTSMYLCASSFGSVSSNQPQHFGDGTRLSIL.

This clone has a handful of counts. The chain's CDR3 is CASSLTGGEETQYF. The DNA of the CDR3 is TGCGCCAGCAGCTTGACAGGGGGCGAGGAGACCCAGTACTTC. This chain connects TRBV5-1 to TRBJ2-5; TRBD1 matches 9 bases. In germline, CDR1 is SGHRS, CDR2 YFSETQ. V lost 1 base and J lost 5; bases outside the gene matches: 3. The CDR3 runs 14 residues.

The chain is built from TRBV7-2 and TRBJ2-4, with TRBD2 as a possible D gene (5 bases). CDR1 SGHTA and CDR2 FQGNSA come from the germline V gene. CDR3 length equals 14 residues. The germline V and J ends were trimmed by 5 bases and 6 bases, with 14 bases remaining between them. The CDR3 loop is CASSEDQGRNIQYF. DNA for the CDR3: TGTGCCAGCAGCGAGGATCAAGGGAGAAACATTCAGTACTTC.

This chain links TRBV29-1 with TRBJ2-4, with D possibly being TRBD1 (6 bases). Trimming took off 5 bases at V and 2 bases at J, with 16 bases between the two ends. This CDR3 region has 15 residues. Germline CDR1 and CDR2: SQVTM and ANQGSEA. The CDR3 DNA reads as TGCAGCGTTATGGACAGAGCAGACTCCAAAAACATTCAGTACTTC. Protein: CSVMDRADSKNIQYF.